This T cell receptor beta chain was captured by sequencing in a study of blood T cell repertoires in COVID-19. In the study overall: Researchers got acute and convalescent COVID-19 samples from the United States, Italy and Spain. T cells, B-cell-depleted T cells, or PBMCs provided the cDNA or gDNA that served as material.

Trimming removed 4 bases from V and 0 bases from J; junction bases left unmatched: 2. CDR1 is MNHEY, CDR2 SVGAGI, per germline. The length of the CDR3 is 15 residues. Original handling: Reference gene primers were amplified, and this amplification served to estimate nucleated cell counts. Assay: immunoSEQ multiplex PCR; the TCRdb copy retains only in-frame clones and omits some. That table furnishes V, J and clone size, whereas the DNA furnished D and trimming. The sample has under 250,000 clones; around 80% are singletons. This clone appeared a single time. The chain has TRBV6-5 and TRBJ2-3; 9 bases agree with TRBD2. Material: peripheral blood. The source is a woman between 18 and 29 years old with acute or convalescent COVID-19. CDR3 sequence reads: CASSLGLASTDTQYF. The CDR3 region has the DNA TGTGCCAGCAGTTTGGGACTAGCTAGCACAGATACGCAGTATTTT.